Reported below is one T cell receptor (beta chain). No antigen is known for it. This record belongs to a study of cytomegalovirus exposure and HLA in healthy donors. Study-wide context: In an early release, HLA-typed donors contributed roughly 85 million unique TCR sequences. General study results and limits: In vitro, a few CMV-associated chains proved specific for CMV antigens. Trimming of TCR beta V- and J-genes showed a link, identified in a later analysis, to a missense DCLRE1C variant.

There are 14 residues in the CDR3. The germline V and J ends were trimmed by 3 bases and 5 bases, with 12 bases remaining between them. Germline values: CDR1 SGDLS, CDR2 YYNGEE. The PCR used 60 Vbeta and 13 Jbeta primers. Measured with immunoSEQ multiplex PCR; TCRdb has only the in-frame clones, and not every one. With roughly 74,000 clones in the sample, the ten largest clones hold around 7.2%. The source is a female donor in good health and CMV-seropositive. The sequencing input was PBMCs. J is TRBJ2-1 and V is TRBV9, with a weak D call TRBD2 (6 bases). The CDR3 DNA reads TGTGCCAGCAGCGAAGGGACTTTCGACAATGAGCAGTTCTTC. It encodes CASSEGTFDNEQFF.